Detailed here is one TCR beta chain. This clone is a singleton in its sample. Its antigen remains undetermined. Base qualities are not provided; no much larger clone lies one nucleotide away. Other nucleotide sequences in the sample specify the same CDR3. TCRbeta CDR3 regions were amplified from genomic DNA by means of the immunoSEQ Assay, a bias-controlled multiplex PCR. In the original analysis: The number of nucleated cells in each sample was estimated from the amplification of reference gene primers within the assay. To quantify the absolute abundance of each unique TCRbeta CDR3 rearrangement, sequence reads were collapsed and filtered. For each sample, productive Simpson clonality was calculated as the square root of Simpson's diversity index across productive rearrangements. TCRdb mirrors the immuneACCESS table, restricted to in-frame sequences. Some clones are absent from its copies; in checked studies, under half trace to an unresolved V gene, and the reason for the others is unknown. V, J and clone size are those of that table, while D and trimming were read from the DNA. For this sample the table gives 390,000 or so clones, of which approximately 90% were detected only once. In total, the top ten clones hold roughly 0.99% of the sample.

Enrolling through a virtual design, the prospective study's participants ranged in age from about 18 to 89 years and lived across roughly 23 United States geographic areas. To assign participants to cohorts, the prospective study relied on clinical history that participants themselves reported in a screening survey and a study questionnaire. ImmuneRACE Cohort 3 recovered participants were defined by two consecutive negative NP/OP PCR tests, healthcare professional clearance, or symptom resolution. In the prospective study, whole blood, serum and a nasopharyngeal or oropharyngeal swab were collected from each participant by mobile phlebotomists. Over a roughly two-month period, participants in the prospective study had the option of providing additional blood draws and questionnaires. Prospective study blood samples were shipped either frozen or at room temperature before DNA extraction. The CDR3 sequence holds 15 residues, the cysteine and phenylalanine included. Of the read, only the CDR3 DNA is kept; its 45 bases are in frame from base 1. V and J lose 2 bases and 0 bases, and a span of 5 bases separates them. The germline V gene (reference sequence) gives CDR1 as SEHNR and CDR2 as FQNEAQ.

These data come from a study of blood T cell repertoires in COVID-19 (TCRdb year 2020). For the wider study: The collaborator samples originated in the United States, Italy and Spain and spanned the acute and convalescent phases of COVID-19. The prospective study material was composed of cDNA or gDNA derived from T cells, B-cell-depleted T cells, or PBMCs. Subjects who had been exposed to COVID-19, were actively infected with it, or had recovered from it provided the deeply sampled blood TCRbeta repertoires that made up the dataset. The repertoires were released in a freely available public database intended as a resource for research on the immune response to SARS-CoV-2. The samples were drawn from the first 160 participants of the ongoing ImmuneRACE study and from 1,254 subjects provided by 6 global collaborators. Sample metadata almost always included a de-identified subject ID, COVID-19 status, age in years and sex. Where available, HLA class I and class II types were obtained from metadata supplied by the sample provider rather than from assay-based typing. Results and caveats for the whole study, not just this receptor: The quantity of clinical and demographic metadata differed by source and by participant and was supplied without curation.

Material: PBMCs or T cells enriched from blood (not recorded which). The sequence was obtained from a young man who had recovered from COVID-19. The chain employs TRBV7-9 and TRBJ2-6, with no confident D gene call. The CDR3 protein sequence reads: CASSLWLSGANVLTF. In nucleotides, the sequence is TGTGCCAGCAGCTTATGGCTCTCTGGGGCCAACGTCCTGACTTTC.